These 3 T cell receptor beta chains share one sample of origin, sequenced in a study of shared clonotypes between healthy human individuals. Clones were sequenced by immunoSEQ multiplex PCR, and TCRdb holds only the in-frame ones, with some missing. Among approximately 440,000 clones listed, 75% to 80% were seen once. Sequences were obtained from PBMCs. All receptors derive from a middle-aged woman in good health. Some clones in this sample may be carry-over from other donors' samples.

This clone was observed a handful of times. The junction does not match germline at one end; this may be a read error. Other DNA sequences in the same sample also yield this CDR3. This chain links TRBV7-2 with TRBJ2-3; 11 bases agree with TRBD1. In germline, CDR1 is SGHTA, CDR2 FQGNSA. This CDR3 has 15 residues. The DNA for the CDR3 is TGTGCCAGCAGCTTTTGGACAGGGGGCGCAGACACGCAGTATTTT. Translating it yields CASSFWTGGADTQYF.

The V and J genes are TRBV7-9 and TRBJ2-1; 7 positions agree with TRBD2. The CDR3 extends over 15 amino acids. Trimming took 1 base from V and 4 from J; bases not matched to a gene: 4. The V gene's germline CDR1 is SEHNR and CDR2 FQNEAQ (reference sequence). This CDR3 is CASSLGLAAYNEQFF. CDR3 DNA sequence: TGTGCCAGCAGCTTAGGACTAGCCGCATACAATGAGCAGTTCTTC.

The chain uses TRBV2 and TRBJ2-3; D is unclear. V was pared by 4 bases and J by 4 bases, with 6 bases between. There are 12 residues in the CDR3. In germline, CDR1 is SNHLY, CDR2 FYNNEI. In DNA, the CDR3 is TGTGCCAGCAGTGGCATAGCAGATACGCAGTATTTT. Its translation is CASSGIADTQYF.